The clone carrying this TCR beta chain appeared once. The antigen is undetermined. The data were taken from a study of T cell responses to AZD1222 COVID-19 vaccine. Here immunoSEQ multiplex PCR was the method, and the copy in TCRdb shows in-frame clones only, minus some. The data show about 80,000 clones, around 90% seen once. Germline-derived CDR1 and CDR2 are LGHNT and FRNRAP. V lost 4 bases, J lost 7 bases, and 15 bases stayed unmatched. The CDR3 is 17 residues long. The study's findings and limits: At baseline, seropositivity was found in only six or seven AZD1222 recipients. Variant regions that are unmutated are reportedly the target of nearly half of spike-specific TCRs.

This rearrangement joins TRBV12-5 to TRBJ2-7, with 11 bases identical to TRBD1. Sequenced here: peripheral blood, sampled on day 0 of AZD1222 vaccination. This TCR was sampled from an adult in good health. The CDR3 sequence: CASGSPPTGTGGSEQYF. DNA of the CDR3: TGTGCTAGTGGTTCCCCCCCAACCGGGACAGGGGGATCGGAGCAGTACTTC.